The rows below give T cell receptor beta chains drawn from one sample of a study of early T cells in non-severe SARS-CoV-2 infection. TCRdb re-derived calls from the 5' RACE reads in MiXCR, one entry per CDR3 protein. The data show about 47,000 distinct CDR3 sequences, roughly a tenth seen once. Sample: whole blood, taken at baseline. These receptors all stem from an adult who was a healthcare worker with PCR-confirmed SARS-CoV-2 infection or an uninfected control (not recorded which). Each CDR3 is given with its conserved first and last residue. D genes are given only for firm matches. Clone size is shown for a subset of rows, as once, few, many or a class of expanded clone.

J gene | D gene | V gene | clone size | CDR3 protein | CDR3 DNA
TRBJ2-2 | NA | TRBV7-3 | many | CASSLVLGSNTGELFF | TGTGCCAGCAGCTTAGTTCTGGGCTCGAACACCGGGGAGCTGTTTTTT
TRBJ1-5 | NA | TRBV10-2 | NA | CASSEGGANQPQHF | TGCGCCAGCAGTGAGGGGGGTGCCAATCAGCCCCAGCATTTT
TRBJ2-2 | NA | TRBV10-3 | few | CAISAGANTGELFF | TGTGCCATCAGTGCCGGCGCGAACACCGGGGAGCTGTTTTTT
TRBJ2-5 | NA | TRBV7-9 | few | CASSPDLPLTEPLQETQYF | TGTGCCAGCAGCCCAGACCTCCCCTTGACGGAACCCCTCCAAGAGACCCAGTACTTC
TRBJ2-3 | NA | TRBV7-7 | few | CASSPRGGFTDTQYF | TGTGCCAGCAGCCCCCGGGGCGGCTTCACAGATACGCAGTATTTT
TRBJ1-1 | TRBD1 | TRBV4-3 | many | CASSQDRGTEAFF | TGCGCCAGCAGCCAGGACAGGGGCACTGAAGCTTTCTTT
TRBJ1-1 | NA | TRBV6-5 | NA | CASSRGLEAFF | TGTGCCAGCAGTAGGGGTCTCGAAGCTTTCTTT
TRBJ2-7 | TRBD1 | TRBV24-1 | NA | CATSEGQGYEQYF | TGTGCCACCAGTGAGGGACAGGGTTACGAGCAGTACTTC
TRBJ1-2 | NA | TRBV20-1 | many | CSARDMGRHYTF | TGCAGTGCTAGAGACATGGGGCGTCACTACACCTTC
TRBJ2-1 | NA | TRBV10-1 | few | CASSESLPDSYNEQFF | TGCGCCAGCAGTGAGTCGTTACCCGACTCCTACAATGAGCAGTTCTTC
TRBJ2-1 | NA | TRBV20-1 | many | CSARGSWGNEQFF | TGCAGTGCTAGAGGATCGTGGGGCAATGAGCAGTTCTTC
TRBJ2-1 | TRBD2 | TRBV5-6 | NA | CASAKAGVFEQFF | TGTGCCAGCGCTAAAGCGGGAGTATTTGAGCAGTTCTTC
TRBJ2-1 | NA | TRBV5-8 | NA | CASSLVGGSTSYNEQFF | TGTGCCAGCAGCTTAGTCGGCGGATCAACCTCCTACAATGAGCAGTTCTTC
TRBJ2-2 | TRBD1 | TRBV6-6 | few | CASSSTRTRLDRGNTGELFF | TGTGCCAGCAGTTCTACCCGAACCCGACTCGACAGGGGAAACACCGGGGAGCTGTTTTTT
TRBJ2-7 | NA | TRBV28 | few | CASSTGYASYEQYF | TGTGCCAGCAGTACTGGATACGCCTCCTACGAGCAGTACTTC
TRBJ2-7 | TRBD1 | TRBV7-6 | many | CASSSRDSVTEQYF | TGTGCCAGCAGCTCCCGGGACAGTGTTACCGAGCAGTACTTC
TRBJ1-4 | NA | TRBV20-1 | few | CSARGDGTNEKLFF | TGCAGTGCTAGAGGAGACGGAACTAATGAAAAACTGTTTTTT
TRBJ2-3 | NA | TRBV4-1 | NA | CASSQGLGDTQYF | TGCGCCAGCAGCCAAGGGCTTGGCGATACGCAGTATTTT
TRBJ2-1 | NA | TRBV6-1 | many | CASSEGGGGFNEQFF | TGTGCCAGCAGTGAAGGAGGGGGAGGGTTTAATGAGCAGTTCTTC
TRBJ2-7 | NA | TRBV30 | many | CAWERQGNEQYF | TGTGCCTGGGAGAGGCAGGGAAACGAGCAGTACTTC
TRBJ2-1 | NA | TRBV5-4 | few | CASSTQGQQFF | TGTGCCAGCAGCACTCAGGGGCAGCAGTTCTTC
TRBJ1-2 | TRBD1 | TRBV7-3 | NA | CASSLYPGTENYGYTF | TGTGCCAGCAGCCTCTATCCCGGGACAGAAAACTATGGCTACACCTTC
TRBJ2-1 | TRBD2 | TRBV13 | NA | CASSPGTSTFDEQFF | TGTGCCAGCAGCCCGGGGACTAGTACCTTCGATGAGCAGTTCTTC
TRBJ2-7 | NA | TRBV9 | NA | CASSVAPSVISEQYF | TGTGCCAGCAGCGTAGCCCCGTCCGTAATATCTGAGCAGTACTTC
TRBJ2-1 | NA | TRBV11-2 | NA | CASSSRLVRENEQFF | TGTGCCAGCAGCTCCCGACTGGTACGGGAGAATGAGCAGTTCTTC
TRBJ2-3 | NA | TRBV20-1 | NA | CSARDQDDTQYF | TGCAGTGCTAGAGATCAGGATGATACGCAGTATTTT
TRBJ2-1 | NA | TRBV25-1 | few | CASTVANEQFF | TGTGCCAGCACGGTAGCAAATGAGCAGTTCTTC
TRBJ2-1 | TRBD1 | TRBV11-2 | NA | CASSRDRLNNEQFF | TGTGCCAGCAGCCGGGACAGGCTGAACAATGAGCAGTTCTTC
TRBJ1-5 | TRBD1 | TRBV20-1 | NA | CSARPPDREGQPQHF | TGCAGTGCTAGACCCCCGGACAGGGAGGGGCAGCCCCAGCATTTT
TRBJ2-7 | NA | TRBV18 | NA | CASSPVSSEQYF | TGTGCCAGCTCACCAGTCTCGTCCGAGCAGTACTTC
TRBJ2-3 | TRBD2 | TRBV29-1 | NA | CSVEVALADTQYF | TGCAGCGTTGAAGTGGCACTAGCGGATACGCAGTATTTT